The text below deals with one T cell receptor (beta chain). This clonotype was found many times. It has no known antigen specificity. No qualities accompany the bases; no much larger clone lies one base away. Taken from cysteine to phenylalanine, the CDR3 has 17 residues. The CDR3 DNA has 51 bases and is translated from base 1. CDR1 SGHTA and CDR2 FQGNSA were looked up in the germline V gene. Clipping removes 1 base from V and 6 bases from J, with 10 as the unmatched junction base count. The time point label here, explained by the study, means: patch test 3, about 24 weeks after DPC sensitization. The treatment or condition tag for this specimen amounts to: therapeutic diphenylcyclopropenone sensitization with weekly scalp DPC. At each patch-test visit, blood was drawn before the patch test was applied. Patients were eligible if aged 18 to 70, diagnosed with alopecia and judged suitable for DPC therapy, and pregnant patients were excluded. Total RNA was isolated from unfractionated whole blood collected in Tempus Blood RNA tubes.

This sample is drawn from a study of human T cells and chemical hapten exposure (dated by TCRdb to the early 2020s). For the study in its entirety: For sensitization, 2% DPC in acetone was applied to a 2 cm by 2 cm area of upper inner arm skin. Patients additionally received weekly therapeutic DPC doses to the scalp throughout the roughly 23-week study period. Patch testing was performed on the upper back with Finn chambers containing 0.01% DPC, and the patch tests were scored after 6 days according to International Contact Dermatitis Research Group standards. Alopecia areata with under or over 50% scalp involvement, alopecia totalis and alopecia universalis were represented in the patient cohort, which was mostly female. The libraries were sequenced as a pool, and the TCR yield per sample differed mostly because of small variations in library volumes within the pool. This study followed changes in the peripheral blood TCR repertoire in vivo during primary and secondary sensitization of alopecia patients to the hapten diphenylcyclopropenone (DPC). Blood samples were taken from patients before sensitization (week 0) and then at 2, 6 and about 24 weeks after DPC sensitization. Twenty-nine alopecia patients gave blood for TCR sequencing at one to four time points (pre-sensitization, 2, 6 and 24 weeks). Overall results and qualifications from the work: Repeated subsampling changed both the strength of the expansion versus patch-test correlation and the threshold at which that correlation became significant. The number of PT1 expanded TCRs positively correlated with patch test score, significant at thresholds 8, 16 and 32 but not 4. Because every patient had alopecia, a presumed autoimmune disease, the patients' immune response might differ from that of healthy individuals. DPC sensitization did not change the number of TCRs with a frequency above 1 in 1000, and there was no evidence of changes in global repertoire structure. Expanded TCRs formed significantly more large CDR3 similarity clusters than pre-sensitization or healthy control sets, consistent with antigen-driven responses.

Library prep was done by RACE. The sequencer listed for this sample is NextSeq 500. Library preparation attached unique molecular identifiers to individual cDNA molecules for quantitative, reproducible TCR counting. From each blood RNA sample, both TCR alpha and TCR beta chains were sequenced. Per the authors' processing: The median number of TCRs per sample was 95,638, ranging from about 23,224 to 700,000. V, J and CDR3 annotation of the TCR reads was performed with the Decombinator software suite. For PS versus PT1 abundance plots, all samples were subsampled to the same number of TCRs (28,000). Expanded TCRs were defined as absent before sensitization and observed at least eight times at the 2-week time point. TCRdb's own reprocessing of the public reads used fastp at Q25 and MiXCR and kept productive beta chains. Duplicate CDR3 protein sequences are folded into a single record with the most common DNA and genes. The V and J calls were not made by the authors but by TCRdb's processing. This sample is represented by some 84,000 distinct CDR3 sequences; 10% to 12% of them were singletons. In total, the top ten clones hold under 4.5% of the sample.

The TCR sequence derives from a woman between 50 and 59 years old with alopecia areata. Some clones in this sample may be carry-over from other donors' samples. The specimen was whole blood, collected in connection with sensitization to the hapten diphenylcyclopropenone (DPC). The chain was built from TRBV7-2 and TRBJ2-2; 8 nucleotides in the junction match TRBD2. Here the CDR3 is given as CASSLDLIPAGAGELFF. The DNA sequence reads TGTGCCAGCAGCTTAGACCTCATCCCAGCGGGAGCCGGGGAGCTGTTTTTT.